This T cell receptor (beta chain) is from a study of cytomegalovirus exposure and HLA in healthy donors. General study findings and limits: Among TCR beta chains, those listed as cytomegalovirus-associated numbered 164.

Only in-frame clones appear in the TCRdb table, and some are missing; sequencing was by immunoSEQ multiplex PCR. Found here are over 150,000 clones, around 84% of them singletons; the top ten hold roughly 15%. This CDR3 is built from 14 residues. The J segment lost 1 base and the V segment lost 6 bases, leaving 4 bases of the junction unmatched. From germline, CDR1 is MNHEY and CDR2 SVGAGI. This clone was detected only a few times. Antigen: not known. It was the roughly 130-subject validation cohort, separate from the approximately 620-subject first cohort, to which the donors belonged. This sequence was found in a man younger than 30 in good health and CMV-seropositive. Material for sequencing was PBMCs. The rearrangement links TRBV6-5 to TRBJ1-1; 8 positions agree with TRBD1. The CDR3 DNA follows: TGTGCCAGCAGGTCCGGGACAGGGAACACTGAAGCTTTCTTT. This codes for CASRSGTGNTEAFF.